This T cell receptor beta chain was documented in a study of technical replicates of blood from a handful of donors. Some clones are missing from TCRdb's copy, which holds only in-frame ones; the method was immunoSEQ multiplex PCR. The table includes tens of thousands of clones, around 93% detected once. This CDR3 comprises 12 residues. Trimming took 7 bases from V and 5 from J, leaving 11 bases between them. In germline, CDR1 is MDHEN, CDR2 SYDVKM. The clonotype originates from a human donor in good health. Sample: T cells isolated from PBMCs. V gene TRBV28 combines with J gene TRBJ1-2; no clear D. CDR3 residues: CASTLGSYGYTF. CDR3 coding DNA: TGTGCCAGCACCCTCGGGAGTTATGGCTACACCTTC.